This is a list of T cell receptor beta chains from one sample in a study of radiotherapy plus CTLA-4 blockade in lung cancer. Libraries were prepared by immunoSEQ multiplex PCR; TCRdb keeps only in-frame clonotypes and omits some of them. The sample has tens of thousands of clones, under 80% seen once. Sequencing used peripheral blood, obtained from a patient treated with radiotherapy plus ipilimumab. The source of these receptors is a human donor with non-small cell lung cancer who had a partial response to radiotherapy plus ipilimumab. Some clones in this sample may be carry-over from other donors' samples. The conserved cysteine and the conserved F or W are not part of the CDR3 here. The order of the fields is V gene, J gene, CDR3 protein.

TRBV7-9	TRBJ1-4	ASSLVVQGGKLF
TRBV18	TRBJ1-1	ASSLTGTANTEAF
TRBV2	TRBJ1-5	ASSRDTDQPQH
TRBV29-1	TRBJ2-7	SVAGTGSYEQY
TRBV6-1	TRBJ2-5	ASSELGTGSLGETQY
TRBV27	TRBJ1-2	ASSLGQGMGYGYT
TRBV27	TRBJ1-1	ASRAGQMNTEAF
TRBV5-1	TRBJ1-1	ASSPDRGSTEAF
TRBV28	TRBJ2-1	ASSFRALQGAGYNEQF
TRBV19	TRBJ1-5	ACCPTGFGNQPQH
TRBV28	TRBJ2-4	ASSLLAGIDIQY
TRBV2	TRBJ2-3	ASSRLQLNTDTQY
TRBV11-2	TRBJ2-3	ASNLEGDREY
TRBV19	TRBJ2-5	ASSIDHLASQETQY
TRBV6-5	TRBJ2-5	ASSSPAGTQY
TRBV5-1	TRBJ1-2	ASSPLQGEPNYGYT
TRBV5-7	TRBJ1-5	ASSLEAGGRRNQPQH
TRBV9	TRBJ1-2	ASSVASQGGHGYT
TRBV11-1	TRBJ2-2	ASSLYPPGGCTGELF
TRBV12-5	TRBJ2-2	ASGLDQTGELF
TRBV10-3	TRBJ2-7	AISESGTVLRGQY
TRBV5-1	TRBJ1-2	ASSLGQRGLGEDT
TRBV19	TRBJ1-1	ASSTSDRGNTEAF
TRBV27	TRBJ2-1	ASSLSTRTSGTYNEQF
TRBV5-5	TRBJ2-5	ASSLGTGGETQY